The clone carrying this T cell receptor beta chain was observed at least ten times. No antigen is known for it. This entry belongs to a study of shared clonotypes between healthy human individuals. General study findings and limits: Around 5% was the fraction of naive CD4 clonotypes found shared across a few donors.

V shed 5 bases and J 1 base; nucleotides not matched to a gene: 5. Germline V lookup: CDR1 LGHNA, CDR2 YNFKEQ. This CDR3 is built from 15 residues. The table came from immunoSEQ multiplex PCR; TCRdb's copy has only in-frame clones and leaves some out. Counted here are about 730,000 clones, around 77% occurring once; the ten biggest clones make up under 2%. The material sequenced was memory CD4+ T cells sorted from blood. The subset here: CD45RA-negative fraction. The chain has TRBV4-2 and TRBJ1-3; 7 bases map to TRBD1. This TCR derives from a woman in her twenties or thirties in good health. In nucleotides, the CDR3 is TGTGCCAGCAGCTACCGACAGGGTTCTGGAAACACCATATATTTT. Amino acid sequence: CASSYRQGSGNTIYF.